This T cell receptor beta chain was identified during a study of shared clonotypes between healthy human individuals. Clones were sequenced by immunoSEQ multiplex PCR, and TCRdb holds only the in-frame ones, with some missing. The table has approximately 530,000 clones, more than 95% seen once; the top ten hold approximately 0.067%. The CDR3 has 15 amino acids. Germline CDR1 and CDR2: SGHRS and YFSETQ. The junction had 10 bases not matched to a gene; V was cut back by 4 bases and J by 6 bases. This TCR was recovered from a woman aged 25 to 39 in good health. This chain connects TRBV5-1 to TRBJ1-1; 9 bases fit TRBD1. Sequenced input: naive CD4+ T cells sorted from blood. The subset was: CD45RA+ positively selected. The CDR3 protein is CASSGTGQGTSEAFF. Written as DNA, the CDR3 is TGCGCCAGCAGCGGAACGGGACAGGGAACGTCTGAAGCTTTCTTT.